This entry features one TCR beta chain sequence. It has no known antigen specificity. No much larger clonotype is one base removed from it; base qualities were not supplied. Library preparation was by the immunoSEQ multiplex PCR assay. For the multiplex PCR, a mixture combining 60 forward primers for TCR Vbeta segments and 13 reverse primers for TCR Jbeta segments was used. A multiplex PCR assay on genomic DNA amplified the CDR3 region of rearranged TCR beta genes. The Illumina HiSeq System was used to sequence the amplified TCR beta libraries as 87-base-pair reads. Per the source publication's procedure: A later analysis counted 65 million to 90 million unique TCR beta chains across the 550 to 750 repertoires, and some 11 million of these chains were shared by at least two donors. To remove PCR and sequencing errors, raw reads were error-corrected and collapsed into unique sequences using a nearest-neighbor algorithm that merged closely related sequences. V, D and J gene segments were assigned by aligning CDR3 sequences to IMGT reference sequences. For a sequence to be retained, at least a six-nucleotide match to both a V gene segment and a J gene segment was required. Rearrangements were called productive when the CDR3 lacked stop codons and stayed in frame with V and J; all others were non-productive. Following IMGT convention, CDR3 was defined as the stretch from the second conserved V-encoded cysteine up to the conserved J-encoded phenylalanine. Sequences without an unambiguous match to a single V gene segment were excluded from the earlier analysis of 450 to 750 of the donors. In an earlier analysis of 587 of the donors, V segments were called functional above 56.7% productive rearrangements and were called segregating when the between-donor standard deviation exceeded 5%. To diagnose cytomegalovirus status from the catalog of TCR beta chain sequences, a statistical classification framework was built. In a later analysis, TCR nucleotide sequences were compared against IMGT/GENE-DB human TR gene sequences so that V and J genes could be assigned. A later analysis assigned CDR3 sequences and most-parsimonious VDJ recombination scenarios with the TCRdist pipeline. A later analysis defined each TCR beta chain by its CDR3 amino acid sequence plus V-gene family, and excluded reads lacking a unique V-gene family. In a later analysis, 550 to 650 highly shared, low-generation-probability nucleotide sequences were removed to address suspected cross-contamination and a sequencing artifact. In a later analysis, a clonal expansion index was calculated for each public chain from normalized within-repertoire ranks of inferred template counts. In a later analysis, generation probabilities were computed with a VDJ recombination model fitted to out-of-frame rearrangements, and the resulting probabilities were checked against IGoR. Hypergeometric tests were used in a later analysis to score TCR-TCR, TCR-HLA and TCR-CMV co-occurrence, with a repertoire-size bias correction applied to the TCR pairs. To estimate false discovery rates, a later analysis permuted the HLA or CMV assignments 20 times. In a later analysis, co-occurring TCRs were grouped using DBSCAN, with TCRdist sequence similarity added in when clustering inside HLA-allele-positive subsets. Repertoires with fewer than 30,000 or more than 120,000 public chains were left out of co-occurrence clustering, as were about five repertoires with anomalous nucleotide sharing. Not all clones reach the TCRdb copy of this immuneACCESS table, which keeps in-frame sequences only. Checked studies attribute under half of the gap to unresolved V genes and leave the rest unexplained. The V and J calls and clone size were taken over from that table, and D and trimming were inferred from the DNA. This sample lists some 190,000 clones; around 79% were detected once. The top ten clones comprise around 1.6% of the sample.

The cohort consisted of hundreds of healthy bone marrow donors. All cohort members were sampled while nominally healthy, although unrecorded immune exposures were likely present. The donor tested CMV seronegative, placing the donor among the approximately 360 seronegative members of the cohort. Every donor gave a peripheral blood sample, and the peripheral blood mononuclear cells from that sample were used for TCR beta sequencing. Genomic DNA extraction from the blood cell samples was performed with the Qiagen DNeasy Blood Extraction Kit. The entry originates in a study of cytomegalovirus exposure and HLA in healthy donors (dated by TCRdb to about 2017). About the study as a whole: In an earlier analysis of 587 of the donors, around 290 Gb of sequence data and just under 120 million unique TCR beta sequences from 180 million or so T cells were reported. An early release that covered roughly 600 HLA-typed donors contained around 330 gigabases of sequencing data and about 93 million unique TCR sequences. Of the 398 genotyped donors, over 70% fell in the genetic ancestry cluster associated with self-reported Caucasian donors. The study was designed to test whether signatures of past pathogen exposure could be identified by cataloging public T cell receptors. Using immunosequencing, the study profiled T cell repertoires from 640 or so subjects and related those repertoires to cytomegalovirus serostatus. In addition to the first cohort of hundreds of subjects, a separate validation cohort of approximately 130 different subjects was used. The study combined high-throughput TCR immunosequencing, statistical association of individual TCRs with disease status, and machine learning to predict cytomegalovirus infection status. To study patterns of TCR occurrence, a later analysis re-analyzed previously published TCR beta repertoires from just over 650 donors and added high-resolution HLA genotyping. Rather than using new phenotypic data, the later analysis identified candidate immune exposures from TCR beta sequences and from how often those sequences occurred across donors. An earlier analysis of fewer than 700 of the donors applied high-throughput TCR beta sequencing to assess whether each TCR beta V gene segment acted as functional or pseudogenic. Alongside the repertoire data, information on donor age, sex, ethnicity and CMV serostatus was compiled. In a later genetic analysis, genome-wide SNP genotypes for about 60% of the 666 donors were used, and that subset was treated as a discovery cohort. Every repertoire in the discovery cohort had been generated on one and the same sequencing platform. Class I and class II HLA loci were covered by the typing at four-digit resolution. Typing coverage differed by locus: A, B, C, DRB1 and DQB1 were typed in roughly 620-630 donors, DQA1 in approximately 520, DPA1 in some 570, and DPB1 in 450 to 480. A handful of DR-DQ haplotypes were handled as single units for association and clustering because linkage in the cohort was strong. Among over 350 genotyped donors of the cohort, an average of approximately 240,000 unique TCR beta nucleotide sequences were sequenced per donor, around a sixth of them non-productive.

General conclusions and limits of the study: A further reported finding was that TCR beta sequences accurately predicted the HLA-A and HLA-B alleles for most subjects in the first cohort. An association between a missense DCLRE1C variant and V-gene and J-gene trimming of TCR beta chains was found in a later genetic analysis and replicated in an independent cohort. In a later analysis, the rate of TCR association differed among HLA loci, with DRB1 alleles having the most associated TCRs and HLA-C alleles having the fewest. In an earlier analysis of some 640 of the donors, most TCR beta V segments were observed in productive rearrangements about 90% or about 30% of the time, broadly matching IMGT annotations. Because counts were too low, some 17 rarely observed V segments, including chromosome 9 orphons, were excluded from the earlier analysis of a few hundred of the donors. Cytomegalovirus status was reported to be diagnosed by the classifier with high specificity and sensitivity in both the original and validation cohorts. In a later genetic analysis, fewer N-insertions in productive TCRs were reported among donors in an Asian-associated ancestry cluster than the approximately 710-donor mean. When HLA alleles, especially DR and DQ, strongly co-occurred, attributing TCR associations to individual alleles was difficult. A cluster of highly shared sequence variants was judged likely to be a technical artifact of the sequencing pipeline. A later analysis found that most CMV-associated TCR beta chains appeared HLA-restricted, with HLA associations seemingly driven largely by CMV exposure. A later analysis associated 15,000 to 20,000 TCR beta sequences with specific HLA alleles at a false discovery rate of 0.05. Presence/absence analyses assumed roughly uniform sequencing depth across donors, an assumption that may not hold. Because some donors lacked HLA typing at each locus, the association tests relied only on the typed subset. The only immune exposure information available for the cohort was CMV serostatus. The cohort was sequenced for TCR beta chains only, and without alpha or paired-chain data the features that could be detected were limited. In a later analysis, several top co-occurrence clusters were reported to appear linked to parvovirus B19, influenza, CMV and Epstein-Barr virus. Most TCR sequences were seen in very few donors, while some public TCRs were found in many individuals. In a later analysis, HLA-associated TCR beta chains showed more clonal expansion and lower generation probabilities than non-associated chains that were equally common. According to the authors, the approach could potentially be generalized to other disease states and immunological phenotypes. A total of 150 or so TCR beta chains were listed by the study as associated with cytomegalovirus. Linkage disequilibrium might explain the correlated functional status among segregating V segments, but an unknown experimental factor could not be ruled out. A few of the identified cytomegalovirus-associated TCR beta chains were confirmed in vitro to be specific for cytomegalovirus antigens.

The receptor comes from a woman aged 45-60 years in good health and CMV-seronegative. Sequencing was done on a sample of PBMCs.

DNA sequence: TGTGCCAGCAGCTTACAAGTTACAGGGAATCAGCCCCAGCATTTT. It specifies CASSLQVTGNQPQHF. The chain links TRBV5-8 with TRBJ1-5; TRBD1 is a possible D gene, resting on 6 matching bases. V is clipped by 2 bases and J by 4 bases, and the sequence between their germline boundaries is 13 bases long. As encoded in the germline V gene, CDR1 is SGHTS while CDR2 is YDEGEE. Counted from cysteine to phenylalanine, this CDR3 has 15 amino acids. The read is trimmed to its CDR3 DNA, 45 bases read in frame from base 1.